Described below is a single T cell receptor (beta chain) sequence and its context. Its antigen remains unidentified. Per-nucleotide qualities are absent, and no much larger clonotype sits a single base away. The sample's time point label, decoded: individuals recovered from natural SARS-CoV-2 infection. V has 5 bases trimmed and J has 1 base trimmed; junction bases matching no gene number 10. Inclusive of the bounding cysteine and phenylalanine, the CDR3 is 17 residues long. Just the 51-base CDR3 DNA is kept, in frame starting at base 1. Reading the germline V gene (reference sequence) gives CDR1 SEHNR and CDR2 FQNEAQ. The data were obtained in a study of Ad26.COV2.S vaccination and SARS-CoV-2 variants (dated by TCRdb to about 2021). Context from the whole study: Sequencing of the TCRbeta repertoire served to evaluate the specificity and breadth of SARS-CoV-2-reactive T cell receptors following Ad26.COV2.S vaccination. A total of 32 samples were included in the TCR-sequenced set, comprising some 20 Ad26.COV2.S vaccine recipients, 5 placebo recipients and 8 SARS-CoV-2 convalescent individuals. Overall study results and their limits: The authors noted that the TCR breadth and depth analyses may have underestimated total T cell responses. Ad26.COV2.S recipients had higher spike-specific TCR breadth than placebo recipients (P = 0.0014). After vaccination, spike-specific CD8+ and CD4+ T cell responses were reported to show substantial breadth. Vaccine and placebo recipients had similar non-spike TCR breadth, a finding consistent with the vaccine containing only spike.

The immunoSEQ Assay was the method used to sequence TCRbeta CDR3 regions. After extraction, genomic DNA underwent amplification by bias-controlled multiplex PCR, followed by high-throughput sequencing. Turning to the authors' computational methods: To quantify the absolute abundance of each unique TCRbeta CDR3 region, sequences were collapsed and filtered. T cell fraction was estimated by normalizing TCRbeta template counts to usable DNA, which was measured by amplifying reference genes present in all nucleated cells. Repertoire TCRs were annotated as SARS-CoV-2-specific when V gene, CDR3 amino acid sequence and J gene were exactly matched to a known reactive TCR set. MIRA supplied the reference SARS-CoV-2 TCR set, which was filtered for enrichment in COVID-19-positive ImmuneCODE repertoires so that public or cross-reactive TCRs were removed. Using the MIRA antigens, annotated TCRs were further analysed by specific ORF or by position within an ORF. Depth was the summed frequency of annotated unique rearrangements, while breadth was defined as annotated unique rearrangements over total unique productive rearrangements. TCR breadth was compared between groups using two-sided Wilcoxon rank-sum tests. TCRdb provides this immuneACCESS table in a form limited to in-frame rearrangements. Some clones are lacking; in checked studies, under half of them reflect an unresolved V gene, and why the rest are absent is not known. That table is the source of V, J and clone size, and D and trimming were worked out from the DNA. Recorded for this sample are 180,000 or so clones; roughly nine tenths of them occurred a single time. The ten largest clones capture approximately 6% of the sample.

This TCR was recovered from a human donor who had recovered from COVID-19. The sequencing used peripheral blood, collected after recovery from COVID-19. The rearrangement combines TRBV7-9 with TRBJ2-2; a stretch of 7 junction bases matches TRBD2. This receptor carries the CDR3 CASSGSSGPKNTGELFF. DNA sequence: TGTGCCAGCAGCGGTTCTAGCGGACCTAAGAACACCGGGGAGCTGTTTTTT.